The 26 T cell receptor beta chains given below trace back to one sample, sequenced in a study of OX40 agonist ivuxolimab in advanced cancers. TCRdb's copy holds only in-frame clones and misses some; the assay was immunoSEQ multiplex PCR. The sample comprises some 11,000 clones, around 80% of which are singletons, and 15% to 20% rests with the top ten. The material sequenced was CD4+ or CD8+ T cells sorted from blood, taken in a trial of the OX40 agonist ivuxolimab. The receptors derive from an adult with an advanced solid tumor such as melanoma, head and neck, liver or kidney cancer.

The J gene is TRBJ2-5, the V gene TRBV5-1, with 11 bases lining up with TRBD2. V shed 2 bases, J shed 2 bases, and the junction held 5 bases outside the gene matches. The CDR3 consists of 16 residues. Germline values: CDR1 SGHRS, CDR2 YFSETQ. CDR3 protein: CASSLTGTSGQETQYF. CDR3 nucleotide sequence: TGCGCCAGCAGCTTAACCGGGACTAGCGGACAAGAGACCCAGTACTTC.

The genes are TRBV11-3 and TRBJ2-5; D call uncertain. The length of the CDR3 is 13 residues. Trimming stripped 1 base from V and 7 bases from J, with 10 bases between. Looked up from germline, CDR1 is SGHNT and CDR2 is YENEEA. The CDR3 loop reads CASSLGSMATQYF. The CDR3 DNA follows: TGTGCCAGCAGCTTAGGGAGTATGGCGACCCAGTACTTC.

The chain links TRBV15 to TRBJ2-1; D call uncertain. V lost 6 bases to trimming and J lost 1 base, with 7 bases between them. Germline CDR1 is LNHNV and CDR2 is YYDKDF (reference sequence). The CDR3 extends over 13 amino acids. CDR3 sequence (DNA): TGTGCCACCAGGGAAGGGTCCTACAATGAGCAGTTCTTC. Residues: CATREGSYNEQFF.

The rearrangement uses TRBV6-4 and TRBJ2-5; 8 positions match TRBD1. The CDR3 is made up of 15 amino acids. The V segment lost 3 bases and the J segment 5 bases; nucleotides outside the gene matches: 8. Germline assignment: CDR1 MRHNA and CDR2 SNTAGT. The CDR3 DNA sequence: TGTGCCAGCAGTGAAATGGGACAGGCCTGGGAGACCCAGTACTTC. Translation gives CASSEMGQAWETQYF.

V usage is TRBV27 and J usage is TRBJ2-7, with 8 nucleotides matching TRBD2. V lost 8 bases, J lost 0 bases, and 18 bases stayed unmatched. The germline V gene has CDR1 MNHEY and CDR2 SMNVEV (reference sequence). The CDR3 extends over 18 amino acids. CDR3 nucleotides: TGTGCCAGCGTTCCTCGCTTGCGGGAGGCCTTAAGCTCCTACGAGCAGTACTTC. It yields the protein CASVPRLREALSSYEQYF.

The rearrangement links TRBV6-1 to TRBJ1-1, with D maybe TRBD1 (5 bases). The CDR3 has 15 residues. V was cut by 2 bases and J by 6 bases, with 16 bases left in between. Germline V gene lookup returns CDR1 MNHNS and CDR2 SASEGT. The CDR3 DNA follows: TGTGCCAGCAGTGAATTGGGACCCCCGCTTCCTGAAGCTTTCTTT. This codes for CASSELGPPLPEAFF.

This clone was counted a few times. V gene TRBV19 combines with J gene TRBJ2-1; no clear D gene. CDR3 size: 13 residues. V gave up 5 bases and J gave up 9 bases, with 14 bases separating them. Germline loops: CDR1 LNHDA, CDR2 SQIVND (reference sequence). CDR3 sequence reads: CASSAAVGGEQFF. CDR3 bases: TGTGCCAGTAGTGCCGCGGTGGGTGGTGAGCAGTTCTTC.

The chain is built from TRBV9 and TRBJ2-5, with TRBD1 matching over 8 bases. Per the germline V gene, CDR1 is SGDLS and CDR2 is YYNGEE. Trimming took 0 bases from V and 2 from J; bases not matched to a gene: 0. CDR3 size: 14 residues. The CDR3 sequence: CASSVGQGQETQYF. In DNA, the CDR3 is TGTGCCAGCAGCGTAGGACAGGGGCAAGAGACCCAGTACTTC.

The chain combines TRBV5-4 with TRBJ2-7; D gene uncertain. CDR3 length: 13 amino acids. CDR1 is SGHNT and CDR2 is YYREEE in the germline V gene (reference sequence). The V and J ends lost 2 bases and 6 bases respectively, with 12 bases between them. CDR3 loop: CASSLLGGSEQYF. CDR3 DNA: TGTGCCAGCAGCTTACTGGGCGGTAGCGAGCAGTACTTC.

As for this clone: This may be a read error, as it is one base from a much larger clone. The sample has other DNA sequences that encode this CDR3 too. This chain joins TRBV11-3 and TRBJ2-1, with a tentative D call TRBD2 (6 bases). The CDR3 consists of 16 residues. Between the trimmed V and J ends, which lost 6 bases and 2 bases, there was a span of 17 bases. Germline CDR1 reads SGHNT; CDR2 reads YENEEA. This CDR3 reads CASSPPLADTYNEQFF. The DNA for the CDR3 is TGTGCCAGCAGTCCCCCACTAGCAGATACCTACAATGAGCAGTTCTTC.

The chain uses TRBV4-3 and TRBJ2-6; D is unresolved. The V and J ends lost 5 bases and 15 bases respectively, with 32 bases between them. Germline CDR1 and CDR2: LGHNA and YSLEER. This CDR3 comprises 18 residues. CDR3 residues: CASSCALGVTKSGQRLTF. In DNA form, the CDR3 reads TGCGCCAGCAGCTGCGCGTTAGGAGTCACAAAGTCGGGCCAACGCCTGACTTTC.

The CDR3 here is CASSGDYQETQYF. DNA of the CDR3: TGTGCCAGCAGTGGGGACTACCAAGAGACCCAGTACTTC. The V gene is TRBV6-5, the J gene TRBJ2-5, with a possible D match to TRBD2 (6 bases). This CDR3 region has 13 residues. Trimming shortened V by 5 bases and J by 0 bases, and 7 bases separated the two germline ends. From germline, CDR1 is MNHEY and CDR2 SVGAGI.

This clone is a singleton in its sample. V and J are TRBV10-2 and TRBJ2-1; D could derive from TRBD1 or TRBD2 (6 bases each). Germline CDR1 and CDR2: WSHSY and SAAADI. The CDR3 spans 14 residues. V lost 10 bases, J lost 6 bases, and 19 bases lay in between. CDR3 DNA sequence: TGCGCCACTCTCGGGGGCGATACGTTCAATGAGCAGTTCTTC. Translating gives CATLGGDTFNEQFF.

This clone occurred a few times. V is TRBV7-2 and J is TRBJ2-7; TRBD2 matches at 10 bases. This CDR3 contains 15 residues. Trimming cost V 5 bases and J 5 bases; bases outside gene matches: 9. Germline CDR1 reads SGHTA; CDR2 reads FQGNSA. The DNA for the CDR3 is TGTGCCAGCAGCCGCGGGGGACTAGCGAACCACGAGCAGTACTTC. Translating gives CASSRGGLANHEQYF.

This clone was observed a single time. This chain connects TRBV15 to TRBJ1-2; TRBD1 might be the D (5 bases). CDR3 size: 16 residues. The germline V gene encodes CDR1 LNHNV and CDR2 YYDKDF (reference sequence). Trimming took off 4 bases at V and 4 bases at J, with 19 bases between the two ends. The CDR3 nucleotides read TGTGCCACCAGCACCCCTAGTAGGCAGGGCATCTATGGCTACACCTTC. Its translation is CATSTPSRQGIYGYTF.

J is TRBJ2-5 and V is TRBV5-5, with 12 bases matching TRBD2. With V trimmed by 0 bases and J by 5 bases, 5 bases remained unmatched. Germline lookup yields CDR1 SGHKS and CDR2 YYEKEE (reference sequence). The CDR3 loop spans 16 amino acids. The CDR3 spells CASSLELAGGRETQYF. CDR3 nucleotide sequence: TGTGCCAGCAGCTTGGAGCTAGCGGGGGGGCGTGAGACCCAGTACTTC.

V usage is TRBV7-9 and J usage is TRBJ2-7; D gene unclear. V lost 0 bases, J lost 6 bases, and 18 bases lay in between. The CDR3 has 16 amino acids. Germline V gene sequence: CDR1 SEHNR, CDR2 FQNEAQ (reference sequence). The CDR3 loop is CASSLALKGNLGEQYF. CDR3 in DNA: TGTGCCAGCAGCTTAGCGCTCAAGGGCAACCTAGGCGAGCAGTACTTC.

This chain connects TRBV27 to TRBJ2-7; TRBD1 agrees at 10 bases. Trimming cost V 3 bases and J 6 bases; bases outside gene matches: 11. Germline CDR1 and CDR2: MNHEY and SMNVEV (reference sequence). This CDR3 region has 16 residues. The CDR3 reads CASSFLPGTGASEQYF. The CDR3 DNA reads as TGTGCCAGCAGTTTCCTACCCGGGACAGGGGCCTCCGAGCAGTACTTC.

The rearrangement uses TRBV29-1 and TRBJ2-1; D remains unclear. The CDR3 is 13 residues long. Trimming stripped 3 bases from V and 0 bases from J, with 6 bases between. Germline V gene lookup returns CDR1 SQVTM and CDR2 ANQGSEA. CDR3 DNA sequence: TGCAGCGTTGACGGTCTCTCCTACAATGAGCAGTTCTTC. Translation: CSVDGLSYNEQFF.

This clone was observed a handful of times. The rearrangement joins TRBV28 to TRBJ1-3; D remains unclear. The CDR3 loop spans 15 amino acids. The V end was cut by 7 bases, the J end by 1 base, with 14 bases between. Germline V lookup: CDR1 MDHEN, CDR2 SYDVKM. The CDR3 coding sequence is TGTGCCAGCATCTCCCTTAGGGAATCTGGAAACACCATATATTTT. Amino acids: CASISLRESGNTIYF.

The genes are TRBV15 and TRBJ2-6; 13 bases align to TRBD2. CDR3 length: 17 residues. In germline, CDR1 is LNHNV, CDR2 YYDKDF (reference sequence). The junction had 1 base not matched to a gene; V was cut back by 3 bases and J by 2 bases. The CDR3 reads CATSSGLAGAGANVLTF. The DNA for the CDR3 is TGTGCCACCAGCAGCGGACTAGCGGGAGCTGGGGCCAACGTCCTGACTTTC.

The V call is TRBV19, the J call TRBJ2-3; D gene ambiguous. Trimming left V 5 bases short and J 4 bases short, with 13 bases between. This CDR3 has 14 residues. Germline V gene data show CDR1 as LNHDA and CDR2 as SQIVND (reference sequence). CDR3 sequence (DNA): TGTGCCAGTAGTCCCCATTGGGTTGCAGATACGCAGTATTTT. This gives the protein CASSPHWVADTQYF.

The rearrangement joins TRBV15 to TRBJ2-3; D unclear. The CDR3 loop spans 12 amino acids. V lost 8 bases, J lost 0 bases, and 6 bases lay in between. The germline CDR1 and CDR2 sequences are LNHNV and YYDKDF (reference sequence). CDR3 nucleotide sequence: TGTGCCACCTTAGATAGCACAGATACGCAGTATTTT. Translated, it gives CATLDSTDTQYF. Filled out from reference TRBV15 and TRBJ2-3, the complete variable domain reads DAMVIQNPRYQVTQFGKPVTLSCSQTLNHNVMYWYQQKSSQAPKLLFHYYDKDFNNEADTPDNFQSRRPNTSFCFLDIRSPGLGDTAMYLCATLDSTDTQYFGPGTRLTVL.

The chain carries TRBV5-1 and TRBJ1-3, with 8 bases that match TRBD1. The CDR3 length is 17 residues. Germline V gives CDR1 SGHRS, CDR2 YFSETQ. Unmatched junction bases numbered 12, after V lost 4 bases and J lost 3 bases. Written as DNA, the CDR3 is TGCGCCAGCAGCGTGGACCCTCTGACAGGGGATGGAAACACCATATATTTT. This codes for CASSVDPLTGDGNTIYF.

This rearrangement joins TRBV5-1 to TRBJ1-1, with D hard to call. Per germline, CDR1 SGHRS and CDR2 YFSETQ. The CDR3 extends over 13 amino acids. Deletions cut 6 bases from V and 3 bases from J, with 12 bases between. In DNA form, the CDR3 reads TGCGCCAGCAAAGGTGGCTGGGACACTGAAGCTTTCTTT. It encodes CASKGGWDTEAFF.

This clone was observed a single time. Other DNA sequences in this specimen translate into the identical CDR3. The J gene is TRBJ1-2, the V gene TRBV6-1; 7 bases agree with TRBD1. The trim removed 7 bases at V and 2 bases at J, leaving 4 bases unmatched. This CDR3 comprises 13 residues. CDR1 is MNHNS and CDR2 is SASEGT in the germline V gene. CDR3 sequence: CASNPGQNYGYTF. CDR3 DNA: TGTGCCAGCAATCCGGGACAGAACTATGGCTACACCTTC.